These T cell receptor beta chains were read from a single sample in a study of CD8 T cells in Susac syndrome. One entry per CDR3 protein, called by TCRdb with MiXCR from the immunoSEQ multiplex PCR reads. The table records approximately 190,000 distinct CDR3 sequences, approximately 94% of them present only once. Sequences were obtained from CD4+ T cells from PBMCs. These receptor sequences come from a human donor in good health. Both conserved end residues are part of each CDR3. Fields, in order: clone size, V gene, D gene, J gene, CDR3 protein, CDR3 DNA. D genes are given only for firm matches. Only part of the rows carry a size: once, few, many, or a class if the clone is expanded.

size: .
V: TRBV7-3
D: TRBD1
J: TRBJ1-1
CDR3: CASSWWTGSEAFF
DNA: TGTGCCAGCAGCTGGTGGACAGGGTCTGAAGCTTTCTTT

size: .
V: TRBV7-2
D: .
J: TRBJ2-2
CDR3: CASSFSRQGGTGELFF
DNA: TGTGCCAGCAGCTTCTCGCGGCAGGGTGGCACCGGGGAGCTGTTTTTT

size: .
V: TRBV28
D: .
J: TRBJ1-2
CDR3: CASSLSGRHNYGYTF
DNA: TGTGCCAGCAGTTTATCGGGACGCCATAACTATGGCTACACCTTC

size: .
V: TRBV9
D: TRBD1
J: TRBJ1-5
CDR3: CASSVGDREDQPQHF
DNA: TGTGCCAGCAGCGTAGGGGACAGGGAGGATCAGCCCCAGCATTTT

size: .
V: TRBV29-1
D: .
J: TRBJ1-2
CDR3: CSVDPGYTF
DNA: TGCAGCGTTGACCCCGGCTACACCTTC

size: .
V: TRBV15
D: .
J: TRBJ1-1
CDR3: CATSRHAGNTEAFF
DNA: TGTGCCACCAGCAGACACGCCGGAAACACTGAAGCTTTCTTT

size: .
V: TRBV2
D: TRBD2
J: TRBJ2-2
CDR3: CASRTSPNTGELFF
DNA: TGTGCCAGCCGGACTAGCCCTAACACCGGGGAGCTGTTTTTT

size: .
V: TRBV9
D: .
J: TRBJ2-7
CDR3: CASSVGGEHEQYF
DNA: TGTGCCAGCAGCGTAGGAGGGGAGCACGAGCAGTACTTC

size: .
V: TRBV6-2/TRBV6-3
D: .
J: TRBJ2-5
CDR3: CASSGGVRETQYF
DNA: TGTGCCAGCTCCGGAGGGGTAAGAGAGACCCAGTACTTC

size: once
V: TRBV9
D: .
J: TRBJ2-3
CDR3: CASSVAGHTDTQYF
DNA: TGTGCCAGCAGCGTAGCGGGGCACACAGATACGCAGTATTTT

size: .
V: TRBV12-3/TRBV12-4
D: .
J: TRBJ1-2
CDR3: CASSLIRDSSYTF
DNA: TGTGCCAGCAGTTTAATCAGGGACTCAAGCTACACCTTC

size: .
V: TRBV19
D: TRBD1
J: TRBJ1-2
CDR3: CASSPGGTGEDYGYTF
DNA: TGTGCCAGTAGCCCCGGGGGAACAGGGGAAGACTATGGCTACACCTTC

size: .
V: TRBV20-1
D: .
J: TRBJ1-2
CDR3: CSARDQWQGGYTF
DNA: TGCAGTGCTAGAGATCAGTGGCAGGGCGGCTACACCTTC

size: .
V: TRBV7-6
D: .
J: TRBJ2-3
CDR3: CASSPAGGGTDTQYF
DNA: TGTGCCAGCAGTCCAGCGGGCGGCGGCACAGATACGCAGTATTTT

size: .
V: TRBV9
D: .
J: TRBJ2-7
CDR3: CASSVDSGYYEQYF
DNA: TGTGCCAGCAGCGTAGACTCAGGCTACTACGAGCAGTACTTC

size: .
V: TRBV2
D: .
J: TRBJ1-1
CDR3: CASSEYSEAFF
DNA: TGTGCCAGCAGTGAATACAGTGAAGCTTTCTTT

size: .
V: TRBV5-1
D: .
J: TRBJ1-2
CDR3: CASSLEFQALWGYTF
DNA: TGCGCCAGCAGCTTGGAATTTCAGGCGCTGTGGGGCTACACCTTC

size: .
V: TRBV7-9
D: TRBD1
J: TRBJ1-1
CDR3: CASSFLRGQGAGTEAFF
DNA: TGTGCCAGCAGCTTCCTCAGGGGACAGGGGGCGGGTACTGAAGCTTTCTTT

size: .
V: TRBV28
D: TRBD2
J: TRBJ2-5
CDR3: CASSTVAGGETQYF
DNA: TGTGCCAGCAGTACGGTAGCGGGCGGGGAGACCCAGTACTTC

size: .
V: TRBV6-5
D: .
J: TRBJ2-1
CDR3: CASGWPGNNEQFF
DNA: TGTGCCAGCGGTTGGCCAGGGAATAATGAGCAGTTCTTC

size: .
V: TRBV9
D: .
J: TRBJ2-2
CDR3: CASSRQTNTGELFF
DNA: TGTGCCAGCAGTCGACAGACGAACACCGGGGAGCTGTTTTTT

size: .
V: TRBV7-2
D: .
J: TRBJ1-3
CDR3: CASSRLQPGAGNTIYF
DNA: TGTGCCAGCAGTCGCCTCCAACCAGGCGCCGGAAACACCATATATTTT

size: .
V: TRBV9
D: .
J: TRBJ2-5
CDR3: CASSFPGGAQETQYF
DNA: TGTGCCAGCAGCTTCCCCGGAGGGGCGCAGGAGACCCAGTACTTC

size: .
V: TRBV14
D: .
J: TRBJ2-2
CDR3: CASSQDEFWSPGELFF
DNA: TGTGCCAGCAGCCAAGATGAGTTTTGGTCCCCCGGGGAGCTGTTTTTT

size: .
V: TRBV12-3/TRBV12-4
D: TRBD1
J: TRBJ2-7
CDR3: CASNGQGTHEQYF
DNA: TGTGCCAGCAATGGACAGGGTACCCACGAGCAGTACTTC

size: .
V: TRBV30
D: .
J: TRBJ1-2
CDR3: CAWSSWRYTF
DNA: TGTGCCTGGAGTTCCTGGCGCTACACCTTC

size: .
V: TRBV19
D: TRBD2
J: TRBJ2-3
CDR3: CVSRPGGAKVDTQYF
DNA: TGTGTCAGTAGGCCGGGGGGGGCTAAGGTTGATACGCAGTATTTT

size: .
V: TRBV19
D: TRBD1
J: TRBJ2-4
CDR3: CASRYRGENIQYF
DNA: TGTGCCAGTAGGTACAGGGGGGAAAACATTCAGTACTTC

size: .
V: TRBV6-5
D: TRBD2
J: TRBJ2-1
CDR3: CASSYSGTSGGYNEQFF
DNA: TGTGCCAGCAGTTACTCTGGGACTAGCGGGGGGTACAATGAGCAGTTCTTC

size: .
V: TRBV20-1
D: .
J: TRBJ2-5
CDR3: CSATGEGETQYF
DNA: TGCAGTGCGACAGGGGAGGGAGAGACCCAGTACTTC

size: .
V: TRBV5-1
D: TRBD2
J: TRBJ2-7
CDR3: CASSSGRDEQYF
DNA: TGCGCCAGCAGCAGCGGGAGGGACGAGCAGTACTTC

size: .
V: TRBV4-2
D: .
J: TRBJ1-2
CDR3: CASSQVRRSERDIYGYTF
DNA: TGTGCCAGCAGCCAAGTTAGGCGATCCGAACGCGACATCTATGGCTACACCTTC

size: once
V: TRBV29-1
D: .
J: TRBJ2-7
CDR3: CSVGGDTYEQYF
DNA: TGCAGCGTTGGGGGAGACACCTACGAGCAGTACTTC